The present T cell receptor (delta chain) was sequenced within a study of Vδ1+ human thymocytes. Findings and caveats of the study: Highly polyclonal TRG and TRD repertoires with Gaussian CDR3 length distributions appeared in thymus. Unlike peripheral blood Vdelta1+ controls, thymic delta-chain sequences included about 20% Vdelta2 and few Vdelta3.

Concerning this clone: The antigen is not known.

The template was reverse-transcribed extracted RNA. Multiplex PCR used pooled V-gene forward primers and a constant-region reverse primer to amplify CDR3s. TCRdb re-processed the multiplex PCR reads via CATT. The repertoire has tens of thousands of delta-chain clones, 15% to 20% of them found once; the top ten carry roughly 0.46%. The CDR3 is made up of 17 amino acids. V dropped 4 bases and J dropped 0; count of bases not matched to a gene: 9. Germline CDR1 and CDR2: TSWWSYY and QGS. The source is a boy in the first two years of life who had congenital heart surgery. The J gene is TRDJ1, the V gene TRDV1, with 9 bases matching TRDD3. Sequencing used Vdelta1+ gamma-delta thymocytes from the thymus. The subset is: FACS-sorted CD3+ TCRalphabeta- TCRVdelta1+ TCRVdelta2- thymocytes. CDR3 sequence (DNA): TGTGCTCTTGGGGTTTACTGGGGGACTTTGAACACCGATAAACTCATCTTT. Protein product: CALGVYWGTLNTDKLIF.